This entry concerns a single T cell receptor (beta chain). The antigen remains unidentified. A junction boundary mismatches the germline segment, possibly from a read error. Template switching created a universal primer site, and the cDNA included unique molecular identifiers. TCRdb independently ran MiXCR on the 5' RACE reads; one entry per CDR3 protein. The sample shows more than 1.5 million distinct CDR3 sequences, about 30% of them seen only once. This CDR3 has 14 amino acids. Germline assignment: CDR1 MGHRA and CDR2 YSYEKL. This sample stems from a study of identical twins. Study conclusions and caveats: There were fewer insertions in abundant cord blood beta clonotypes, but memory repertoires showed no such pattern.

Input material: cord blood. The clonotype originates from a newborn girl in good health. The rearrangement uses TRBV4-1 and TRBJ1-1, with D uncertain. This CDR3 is CASGQARGGTEAFF. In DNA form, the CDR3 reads TGCGCCAGCGGCCAGGCACGGGGTGGCACTGAAGCTTTCTTT.